This T cell receptor beta chain came from a study of Tregs in tolerant kidney transplant recipients. A single count supports this clone. What it binds is unknown. Unstimulated Tregs (CD4+CD25+CD127-) and CD4+CD25- non-Tregs were sorted from PBMCs. The germline CDR1 and CDR2 sequences are MNHNS and SASEGT. The CDR3 is 13 amino acids. Trimming removed 5 bases at V and 0 bases at J, with 5 bases between. Assay: immunoSEQ multiplex PCR; the TCRdb copy retains only in-frame clones and omits some. The repertoire consists of 90,000 to 150,000 clones, with about 91% occurring once and the leading ten covering around 0.58%. Study-level points and caveats: Validation in larger populations is needed because few patients were studied. No direct test of biological reproducibility was done here.

The receptor's source is a human donor in good health. Material: CD4+ T cells from blood. The chain joins TRBV6-1 to TRBJ1-3; D not resolved. CDR3 nucleotide sequence: TGTGCCAGCAGTCCCCGCTCTGGAAACACCATATATTTT. As protein: CASSPRSGNTIYF.